This T cell receptor (beta chain) was recorded in a study of human T cells and chemical hapten exposure. Looking at the study overall: Alopecia areata, totalis or universalis was found in mostly female patients.

Time point indicated: pre-sensitization, week 0. Indicated treatment: therapeutic diphenylcyclopropenone sensitization with weekly scalp DPC. The authors' total RNA extraction used unfractionated whole blood. This clonotype was seen only a few times. The library attached unique molecular identifiers to individual cDNA molecules. TCRdb reprocessed the RACE reads via MiXCR and lists one record per CDR3 protein. Among 180,000 or so distinct CDR3 sequences listed, 25% to 30% were seen once. Germline CDR1 and CDR2: DFQATT and SNEGSKA (reference sequence). The CDR3 is 14 amino acids. The V end lost 6 bases, the J end lost 0 bases, and 14 bases lay between the germline ends.

Sequencing was performed on whole blood, taken in connection with sensitization to the hapten diphenylcyclopropenone (DPC). The chain uses TRBV20-1 and TRBJ2-5; D is perhaps TRBD2 (5 bases). This sequence was found in a woman in her thirties with alopecia areata. Some clones in this sample may be carry-over from other donors' samples. CDR3 protein: CSASAGWYQETQYF. The CDR3, as DNA: TGCAGTGCCTCGGCGGGTTGGTACCAAGAGACCCAGTACTTC.